This is a list of T cell receptor beta chains from one sample in a study of graft-versus-host responses after intestinal transplantation. Here immunoSEQ multiplex PCR was the method, and the copy in TCRdb shows in-frame clones only, minus some. This sample yields about 57,000 clones, of which 70% to 90% are seen a single time; roughly 1.5% belongs to the top ten. The sample here was PBMCs, taken 26 days after transplant. The origin of the receptors is a human patient who received an intestinal transplant, so some T cells may come from the graft donor. Each CDR3 is given with its conserved first and last residue. A D gene is named only where the DNA matches it firmly. Rows may omit the clone size; those that give it use once, few, many or a size class.

v_call	j_call	clone_size	d_call	cdr3_nt	cdr3_aa
TRBV9	TRBJ1-6	-	-	TGTGCCAGCAGCGTGACTGGACAGAGGGGTGATAATTCACCCCTCCACTTT	CASSVTGQRGDNSPLHF
TRBV2	TRBJ2-2	-	TRBD1	TGTGCCAGCAGCCCCGACAGGGGACCAGGGGAGCTGTTTTTT	CASSPDRGPGELFF
TRBV28	TRBJ2-7	few	-	TGTGCCAGCAGTTTGTTAGCAAGCTCCTACGAGCAGTACTTC	CASSLLASSYEQYF
TRBV30	TRBJ2-3	-	-	TGTGCCTGCGCTAGCGGCACAGATACGCAGTATTTT	CACASGTDTQYF
TRBV5-6	TRBJ2-6	once	-	TGTGCCAGCAGCTTGGCCAGCTCTGGGGCCAACGTCCTGACTTTC	CASSLASSGANVLTF
TRBV7-2	TRBJ1-3	-	-	TGTGCCAGCAGCTTAAAGGGGGGGGTACGCTACTCTGGAAACACCATATATTTT	CASSLKGGVRYSGNTIYF
TRBV4-1	TRBJ2-3	once	-	TGCGCCAGCAGCTCCGTAGCCGGCGGGGAGGCACCCACAGATACGCAGTATTTT	CASSSVAGGEAPTDTQYF
TRBV4-2	TRBJ2-7	few	TRBD2	TGTGCCAGCAGCCAAGACGGCCTCAGCGGGAGTAACGAGCAGTACTTC	CASSQDGLSGSNEQYF
TRBV2	TRBJ2-3	-	TRBD2	TGTGCCAGCAGTGAAAGGGGGCGGGGGGGCCTCACAGATACGCAGTATTTT	CASSERGRGGLTDTQYF
TRBV5-1	TRBJ2-7	-	TRBD2	TGCGCCAGCAGCCTCACCCCGGTACGGGGGGGGTTCGTATCCTACGAGCAGTACTTC	CASSLTPVRGGFVSYEQYF
TRBV9	TRBJ2-1	-	TRBD2	TGTGCCAGCAGCGTAGATAGACTAGCGGGCCCCTACAATGAGCAGTTCTTC	CASSVDRLAGPYNEQFF
TRBV4-1	TRBJ1-4	-	TRBD1	TGCGCCAGCAGCCATGAGACAGGGGGAGGTGAAAAACTGTTTTTT	CASSHETGGGEKLFF
TRBV29-1	TRBJ1-1	-	-	TGCAGCGTTGGTGGGGGCGACACTGAAGCTTTCTTT	CSVGGGDTEAFF
TRBV7-2	TRBJ1-2	-	TRBD1	TGTGCCAGCAGCTCATCTGGGACAGGGAGGGGTGGCTACACCTTC	CASSSSGTGRGGYTF
TRBV28	TRBJ2-6	-	TRBD1	TGTGCCAGCAGTTGGTACAGGGGCCCCTTAGAGTCTGGGGCCAACGTCCTGACTTTC	CASSWYRGPLESGANVLTF
TRBV15	TRBJ1-4	few	TRBD1	TGTGCCACCAGCAGGGGCAGGGGGCAAGCTGAAAAACTGTTTTTT	CATSRGRGQAEKLFF
TRBV5-4	TRBJ2-1	-	-	TGTGCCAGCAGCGTGGGGCTAGACTCGTCTCGCGAGCAGTTCTTC	CASSVGLDSSREQFF
TRBV6-5	TRBJ2-1	once	-	TGTGCCAGCAGCCCTCCGGGTATTGAGCAGTTCTTC	CASSPPGIEQFF
TRBV28	TRBJ2-7	-	TRBD1	TGTGCCAGCAGTCTCCGGGACAGGGGGCGCGGCGAGCAGTACTTC	CASSLRDRGRGEQYF
TRBV5-1	TRBJ1-1	-	-	TGCGCCAGCAGCTTTGAATCGGGGGCTGAAGCTTTCTTT	CASSFESGAEAFF
TRBV7-8	TRBJ1-4	-	-	TGTGCCAGCAGCTTAGTAGGAGGGAGGGATGAAAAACTGTTTTTT	CASSLVGGRDEKLFF
TRBV7-2	TRBJ2-7	-	-	TGTGCCAGCAGCTTAACGGGGGAGGCCTCCTACGAGCAGTACTTC	CASSLTGEASYEQYF
TRBV7-2	TRBJ1-2	-	-	TGTGCCAGCAGGCAGGGGCCTTTATATGGCTACACCTTC	CASRQGPLYGYTF
TRBV10-2	TRBJ2-3	-	TRBD2	TGCGCCAGCAGTACGGGACTAGCGGGGCCAGATACGCAGTATTTT	CASSTGLAGPDTQYF
TRBV29-1	TRBJ2-1	once	TRBD2	TGCAGCGGTGAACTAGCGGGACCGGGCTTTGAGCAGTTCTTC	CSGELAGPGFEQFF
TRBV6-1	TRBJ1-3	-	-	TGTGCCAGCAGTGAAAACCGGGGGTGGGCTGGAAACACCATATATTTT	CASSENRGWAGNTIYF
TRBV5-1	TRBJ2-1	-	-	TGCGCCAGCAGGGGCGAAGTGAATGAGCAGTTCTTC	CASRGEVNEQFF
TRBV10-2	TRBJ2-7	-	-	TGCGCCGCCGGAGAAGGGGCTTCCGAGCAGTACTTC	CAAGEGASEQYF
TRBV15	TRBJ2-2	-	TRBD1	TGTGCCACCAGATTCACAGGGGGCAACACCGGGGAGCTGTTTTTT	CATRFTGGNTGELFF